The clone carrying this T cell receptor beta chain has a handful of counts. The TCRdb protein fails to match the DNA translation at residue 14; the protein reported here was translated from the DNA. Gene names denote mouse genes. Read coverage stops 3 residues before the CDR3 terminus; the germline J gene supplies the remainder. Extraction and reverse transcription of RNA yielded cDNA as the sequencing template. The table came from immunoSEQ multiplex PCR; TCRdb's copy has only in-frame clones and leaves some out. The data show some 110,000 clones, with none appearing a single time. This entry is derived from a study of CD8+ T cells in alopecia areata. The CDR3 sequence is 17 residues long. V gave up 1 base and J gave up 2 bases; unmatched junction bases: 5. Germline lookup yields CDR1 SGHDT and CDR2 FRDEAV.

The specimen sequenced was lesional skin. The source is a C3H/HeJ mouse with alopecia areata. For the strain, the MHC haplotype given is H2-k. This rearrangement joins TRBV14 to TRBJ1-3; TRBD1 agrees at 11 bases. The CDR3 is CASSFGLGQGAGNTLYF. The CDR3 DNA, read in part, is TGTGCCAGCAGTTTCGGACTGGGACAGGGGGCTGGAAATACG.